This T cell receptor (beta chain) comes out of a study of cytomegalovirus exposure and HLA in healthy donors. V was trimmed by 6 bases and J by 3 bases, leaving 15 bases between them. CDR3 length equals 14 residues. Germline V gene sequence: CDR1 GTSNPN, CDR2 SVGIG (reference sequence). PCR was performed using 60 Vbeta and 13 Jbeta primers. Repertoires were generated with immunoSEQ multiplex PCR, while TCRdb's copy carries only in-frame clones and drops some. The sample has under 130,000 clones, 70% seen once. This clonotype was sampled from a man between 35 and 55 years old in good health and CMV-seropositive. The sample comprised PBMCs. The chain is built from TRBV30 and TRBJ2-1, with a weak D call TRBD1 (6 bases). The CDR3 region is CACARDILYNEQFF. The CDR3 region has the DNA TGTGCCTGTGCCAGGGACATACTCTACAATGAGCAGTTCTTC.